This record covers a single TCR beta chain. Its target is not known. The method was immunoSEQ multiplex PCR; TCRdb's version includes in-frame clones alone and lacks a portion of them. Of around 2.1 million clones in the sample, 90% to 95% were seen once. Terminally differentiated effector memory CD45RA+ cells were excluded by CCR7 positive selection of CD45RO-negative cells. This sample stems from a study of shared clonotypes between healthy human individuals. The germline V gene encodes CDR1 SGHRS and CDR2 YFSETQ. This CDR3 comprises 14 residues. Trimming left V 2 bases short and J 7 bases short, with 16 bases between. General observations from the study: An expected dependence of interdonor clonotype sharing on sequencing depth was noted. Naive subsets generally exceeded memory subsets in estimated richness.

The receptor's source is a young man in good health. Some clones in this sample may be carry-over from other donors' samples. This chain joins TRBV5-1 and TRBJ2-7; the D call may be TRBD1 or TRBD2 (5 bases each). Sequencing input: naive CD8+ T cells from PBMCs. The DNA of the CDR3 is TGCGCCAGCAGCTTCTCTGGGGGAGAATTTGAGCAGTACTTC. It is translated as CASSFSGGEFEQYF.